Listed below are T cell receptor beta chains from one sample, sequenced in a study of T-cell memory formation after mild COVID-19. One entry per CDR3 protein results from TCRdb running MiXCR on the 5' RACE reads. This sample has 300,000 to 350,000 distinct CDR3 sequences, with roughly a fifth found just once. The sequencing input was PBMCs or a T cell subset sorted from them (not recorded which). Every receptor here comes from a man aged 18 to 29 who had mild COVID-19 (a few samples of this study predate the infection). Cell type and time point are not known. Both conserved end residues are part of each CDR3. D genes are given only for firm matches. Size values are once, few and many counts, or a class for expanded clones, and some rows have none.

cdr3_length: 11; d_call: .; v_call: TRBV10-2; clone_size: .; j_call: TRBJ1-1; cdr3_aa: CASNPGYEAFF; cdr3_nt: TGCGCCAGCAATCCGGGTTATGAAGCTTTCTTT
cdr3_length: 18; d_call: TRBD2; v_call: TRBV4-2; clone_size: .; j_call: TRBJ2-3; cdr3_aa: CASSLTSSGGVSTDTQYF; cdr3_nt: TGTGCCAGCAGCCTGACGTCTAGCGGGGGGGTAAGCACAGATACGCAGTATTTT
cdr3_length: 14; d_call: TRBD1; v_call: TRBV20-1; clone_size: .; j_call: TRBJ1-1; cdr3_aa: CSARDRQGKAEAFF; cdr3_nt: TGCAGTGCTAGAGACCGACAGGGAAAGGCTGAAGCTTTCTTT
cdr3_length: 14; d_call: TRBD2; v_call: TRBV6-1; clone_size: many; j_call: TRBJ2-5; cdr3_aa: CASSGLAGGETQYF; cdr3_nt: TGTGCCAGCAGTGGACTAGCGGGGGGAGAGACCCAGTACTTC
cdr3_length: 15; d_call: .; v_call: TRBV4-1; clone_size: few; j_call: TRBJ2-7; cdr3_aa: CASSQAHSIAYEQYF; cdr3_nt: TGCGCCAGCAGCCAAGCCCACAGTATAGCGTACGAGCAGTACTTC
cdr3_length: 15; d_call: TRBD1; v_call: TRBV9; clone_size: .; j_call: TRBJ1-1; cdr3_aa: CASSVGGTADTEAFF; cdr3_nt: TGTGCCAGCAGCGTAGGGGGGACAGCCGACACTGAAGCTTTCTTT
cdr3_length: 13; d_call: .; v_call: TRBV5-6; clone_size: few; j_call: TRBJ1-4; cdr3_aa: CASSFDRSEKLFF; cdr3_nt: TGTGCCAGCAGCTTCGACAGATCTGAAAAACTGTTTTTT
cdr3_length: 15; d_call: .; v_call: TRBV9; clone_size: .; j_call: TRBJ2-1; cdr3_aa: CASSVGIHHGDEQFF; cdr3_nt: TGTGCCAGCAGCGTAGGTATACACCATGGGGATGAGCAGTTCTTC
cdr3_length: 14; d_call: .; v_call: TRBV6-2/TRBV6-3; clone_size: many; j_call: TRBJ2-7; cdr3_aa: CASSKTGLSYEQYF; cdr3_nt: TGTGCCAGCAGCAAGACGGGGCTCTCCTACGAGCAGTACTTC
cdr3_length: 14; d_call: .; v_call: TRBV20-1; clone_size: many; j_call: TRBJ1-6; cdr3_aa: CSARWGVNNSPLHF; cdr3_nt: TGCAGTGCTAGGTGGGGGGTCAACAATTCACCCCTCCACTTT
cdr3_length: 15; d_call: .; v_call: TRBV2; clone_size: .; j_call: TRBJ1-6; cdr3_aa: CASSEQGSYNSPLHF; cdr3_nt: TGTGCCAGCAGTGAGCAGGGGTCCTATAATTCACCCCTCCACTTT
cdr3_length: 13; d_call: TRBD1; v_call: TRBV20-1; clone_size: few; j_call: TRBJ1-5; cdr3_aa: CSARRQGQWPQHF; cdr3_nt: TGCAGTGCTAGACGACAGGGCCAGTGGCCCCAGCATTTT
cdr3_length: 14; d_call: TRBD2; v_call: TRBV4-3; clone_size: few; j_call: TRBJ2-2; cdr3_aa: CASRLAGGAGELFF; cdr3_nt: TGCGCCAGCAGGCTAGCGGGGGGCGCCGGGGAGCTGTTTTTT
cdr3_length: 14; d_call: TRBD1; v_call: TRBV6-2/TRBV6-3; clone_size: few; j_call: TRBJ1-5; cdr3_aa: CASSQDRLNQPQHF; cdr3_nt: TGTGCCAGCAGCCAGGACAGGTTAAATCAGCCCCAGCATTTT
cdr3_length: 20; d_call: TRBD1; v_call: TRBV11-3; clone_size: .; j_call: TRBJ1-6; cdr3_aa: CASSPTSRQGWYPYNSPLHF; cdr3_nt: TGTGCCAGCAGCCCAACCTCCCGACAGGGGTGGTATCCCTATAATTCACCCCTCCACTTT
cdr3_length: 13; d_call: .; v_call: TRBV7-2; clone_size: few; j_call: TRBJ2-3; cdr3_aa: CASSLVYTDTQYF; cdr3_nt: TGTGCCAGCAGCTTAGTCTATACAGATACGCAGTATTTT
cdr3_length: 13; d_call: .; v_call: TRBV5-6; clone_size: few; j_call: TRBJ1-2; cdr3_aa: CASRRQLNYGYTF; cdr3_nt: TGTGCCAGCCGTAGACAGCTGAACTATGGCTACACCTTC
cdr3_length: 15; d_call: .; v_call: TRBV7-6; clone_size: few; j_call: TRBJ2-3; cdr3_aa: CASSHRGLFTDTQYF; cdr3_nt: TGTGCCAGCAGCCACAGAGGACTGTTCACAGATACGCAGTATTTT
cdr3_length: 15; d_call: TRBD2; v_call: TRBV10-3; clone_size: .; j_call: TRBJ2-5; cdr3_aa: CAISEHGGGQETQYF; cdr3_nt: TGTGCCATCAGTGAGCACGGGGGGGGTCAAGAGACCCAGTACTTC
cdr3_length: 16; d_call: .; v_call: TRBV4-3; clone_size: .; j_call: TRBJ2-7; cdr3_aa: CASSQERSGAGAEQYF; cdr3_nt: TGCGCCAGCAGCCAAGAACGGTCAGGGGCAGGGGCCGAGCAGTACTTC
cdr3_length: 15; d_call: TRBD1; v_call: TRBV5-1; clone_size: few; j_call: TRBJ1-1; cdr3_aa: CASSQNRQGNTEAFF; cdr3_nt: TGCGCCAGCAGCCAAAATCGACAGGGGAACACTGAAGCTTTCTTT
cdr3_length: 13; d_call: .; v_call: TRBV9; clone_size: .; j_call: TRBJ2-5; cdr3_aa: CASSVSLGETQYF; cdr3_nt: TGTGCCAGCAGCGTTAGCCTAGGGGAGACCCAGTACTTC
cdr3_length: 15; d_call: .; v_call: TRBV5-5; clone_size: .; j_call: TRBJ1-2; cdr3_aa: CASGAGSPILYGYTF; cdr3_nt: TGTGCCAGCGGGGCAGGGTCCCCTATTCTCTATGGCTACACCTTC
cdr3_length: 16; d_call: TRBD2; v_call: TRBV4-1; clone_size: .; j_call: TRBJ2-1; cdr3_aa: CASSQDPSGGVNEQFF; cdr3_nt: TGCGCCAGCAGCCAAGATCCCAGCGGGGGGGTTAATGAGCAGTTCTTC
cdr3_length: 15; d_call: .; v_call: TRBV6-5; clone_size: .; j_call: TRBJ1-1; cdr3_aa: CASSDDITGNTEAFF; cdr3_nt: TGTGCCAGCAGTGACGATATTACAGGGAACACTGAAGCTTTCTTT
cdr3_length: 14; d_call: .; v_call: TRBV5-1; clone_size: .; j_call: TRBJ2-1; cdr3_aa: CASSGGTGSNEQFF; cdr3_nt: TGCGCCAGCAGCGGGGGTACGGGGAGCAATGAGCAGTTCTTC
cdr3_length: 13; d_call: .; v_call: TRBV7-9; clone_size: .; j_call: TRBJ2-2; cdr3_aa: CASSLEGVGELFF; cdr3_nt: TGTGCCAGCAGCTTAGAAGGGGTCGGGGAGCTGTTTTTT
cdr3_length: 16; d_call: TRBD1; v_call: TRBV7-2; clone_size: .; j_call: TRBJ2-7; cdr3_aa: CASEWAGGASWGEQYF; cdr3_nt: TGTGCCAGCGAATGGGCAGGGGGCGCATCCTGGGGTGAGCAGTACTTC
cdr3_length: 15; d_call: .; v_call: TRBV18; clone_size: .; j_call: TRBJ1-6; cdr3_aa: CASSPPGTQNSPLHF; cdr3_nt: TGTGCCAGCTCACCACCCGGGACACAGAATTCACCCCTCCACTTT
cdr3_length: 14; d_call: TRBD1; v_call: TRBV7-9; clone_size: .; j_call: TRBJ1-1; cdr3_aa: CASSLTGQGTEAFF; cdr3_nt: TGTGCCAGCAGCTTGACAGGGCAGGGCACTGAAGCTTTCTTT
cdr3_length: 13; d_call: .; v_call: TRBV27; clone_size: once; j_call: TRBJ1-2; cdr3_aa: CASSWGRFYGYTF; cdr3_nt: TGTGCCAGCAGTTGGGGGCGATTTTATGGCTACACCTTC
cdr3_length: 15; d_call: TRBD2; v_call: TRBV7-2; clone_size: few; j_call: TRBJ2-2; cdr3_aa: CASSYNSGGAGELFF; cdr3_nt: TGTGCCAGCAGTTACAATAGCGGGGGGGCCGGGGAGCTGTTTTTT
cdr3_length: 13; d_call: .; v_call: TRBV10-2; clone_size: .; j_call: TRBJ1-1; cdr3_aa: CASTQAGNTEAFF; cdr3_nt: TGCGCCAGCACACAGGCGGGGAACACTGAAGCTTTCTTT
cdr3_length: 11; d_call: .; v_call: TRBV12-3/TRBV12-4; clone_size: many; j_call: TRBJ2-5; cdr3_aa: CASSFPETQYF; cdr3_nt: TGTGCCAGCAGTTTCCCAGAGACCCAGTACTTC
cdr3_length: 14; d_call: .; v_call: TRBV5-4; clone_size: .; j_call: TRBJ2-3; cdr3_aa: CASSSDGYTDTQYF; cdr3_nt: TGTGCCAGCAGCTCAGACGGGTACACAGATACGCAGTATTTT
cdr3_length: 15; d_call: .; v_call: TRBV20-1; clone_size: few; j_call: TRBJ1-1; cdr3_aa: CSAISRADGVTEAFF; cdr3_nt: TGCAGTGCCATTTCCAGGGCGGATGGGGTCACTGAAGCTTTCTTT
cdr3_length: 16; d_call: .; v_call: TRBV5-1; clone_size: .; j_call: TRBJ2-1; cdr3_aa: CASIGGPGPSYNEQFF; cdr3_nt: TGCGCCAGCATCGGAGGACCGGGACCTTCCTACAATGAGCAGTTCTTC